Below are 22 T cell receptor beta chains sequenced from a single sample in a study of blood T cell repertoires in COVID-19. Sequencing was performed with immunoSEQ multiplex PCR; in TCRdb, only in-frame clones are kept and a portion is missing. Of a few hundred thousand clones in the sample, roughly nine tenths were seen once. Sequencing was carried out using PBMCs or T cells enriched from blood (not recorded which). The receptors derive from a woman between 25 and 40 years old who had recovered from COVID-19.

This clone came up a few times. The chain links TRBV19 to TRBJ2-7; 8 nucleotides line up with TRBD1. In germline, CDR1 is LNHDA, CDR2 SQIVND (reference sequence). V dropped 5 bases and J dropped 7; count of bases not matched to a gene: 19. The length of the CDR3 is 17 residues. The CDR3 region has the DNA TGTGCCAGTAGTCCTGGTTACCGGACAGGGTCTTCTGGAGAGCAGTACTTC. Translated: CASSPGYRTGSSGEQYF.

This clone was observed a single time. The V gene is TRBV6-1, the J gene TRBJ2-3; a possible D gene is TRBD2 (6 bases). In germline, CDR1 is MNHNS, CDR2 SASEGT. This CDR3 is 16 amino acids long. The ends were cut back, 2 bases at V and 3 bases at J, with 15 bases in the middle. The CDR3 DNA follows: TGTGCCAGCAGTGAATATTACACTCGGGGGACAGATACGCAGTATTTT. This translates into CASSEYYTRGTDTQYF.

The rearrangement uses TRBV28 and TRBJ1-2, with a weak D call TRBD1 (5 bases). CDR1 MDHEN and CDR2 SYDVKM come from the germline V gene. Trimming stripped 5 bases from V and 7 bases from J, with 20 bases between. The CDR3 has 15 residues. Here the CDR3 DNA reads TGTGCCAGCAGTAAAACCGGGACTCAAAGAGGTGGCTACACCTTC. It codes for CASSKTGTQRGGYTF.

This rearrangement joins TRBV15 to TRBJ1-1; D unresolved. CDR3 size: 15 residues. Between the trimmed V and J ends, which lost 0 bases and 3 bases, there was a span of 11 bases. In germline, CDR1 is LNHNV, CDR2 YYDKDF (reference sequence). CDR3 nucleotides: TGTGCCACCAGCAGAGATTATGAAGAGGACACTGAAGCTTTCTTT. Protein product: CATSRDYEEDTEAFF.

The rearrangement links TRBV28 to TRBJ2-1, with a possible D match to TRBD2 (6 bases). Deletions cut 6 bases from V and 8 bases from J, with 14 bases between. CDR3 length equals 13 residues. Looked up from germline, CDR1 is MDHEN and CDR2 is SYDVKM. The CDR3 sequence is CASSPGTFDEQFF. For the CDR3, the DNA is TGTGCCAGCAGCCCCGGGACTTTCGATGAGCAGTTCTTC. Combining the CDR3 with reference TRBV28 and TRBJ2-1 gives the whole variable domain DVKVTQSSRYLVKRTGEKVFLECVQDMDHENMFWYRQDPGLGLRLIYFSYDVKMKEKGDIPEGYSVSREKKERFSLILESASTNQTSMYLCASSPGTFDEQFFGPGTRLTVL.

This chain joins TRBV2 and TRBJ1-1; 12 bases line up with TRBD1. CDR1 and CDR2 from the germline V gene are SNHLY and FYNNEI. This CDR3 spans 15 amino acids. The trim removed 2 bases at V and 10 bases at J, leaving 8 bases unmatched. DNA for the CDR3: TGTGCCAGCAGTGAATATGGGACAGGGGGCGGCCGAGCTTTCTTT. Encoded protein: CASSEYGTGGGRAFF. Full variable domain (outside the CDR3, taken from reference TRBV2 and TRBJ1-1): EPEVTQTPSHQVTQMGQEVILRCVPISNHLYFYWYRQILGQKVEFLVSFYNNEISEKSEIFDDQFSVERPDGSNFTLKIRSTKLEDSAMYFCASSEYGTGGGRAFFGQGTRLTVV.

The gene calls are TRBV2 and TRBJ1-1; no firm D call. This CDR3 comprises 12 residues. Germline CDR1 is SNHLY and CDR2 is FYNNEI. The germline V and J ends were trimmed by 6 bases and 7 bases, with 12 bases remaining between them. CDR3 in amino acids: CASRELTNEAFF. CDR3 DNA sequence: TGTGCCAGCAGAGAACTAACTAATGAAGCTTTCTTT.

This clone was picked up a small number of times. The chain combines TRBV6-5 with TRBJ1-6; 7 nucleotides line up with TRBD1. The trim removed 2 bases at V and 10 bases at J, leaving 5 bases unmatched. In germline, CDR1 is MNHEY, CDR2 SVGAGI. This CDR3 has 14 amino acids. CDR3 in amino acids: CASSYGQGVSPLHF. The CDR3 DNA reads as TGTGCCAGCAGTTACGGGCAGGGGGTCTCACCCCTCCACTTT.

This rearrangement joins TRBV30 to TRBJ1-2; maybe TRBD1 (6 bases). The CDR3 runs to 12 residues. V lost 6 bases to trimming and J lost 6 bases, with 14 bases between them. The V gene's germline CDR1 is GTSNPN and CDR2 SVGIG (reference sequence). This CDR3 reads CACTGTRDGYTF. In DNA form, the CDR3 reads TGTGCCTGCACTGGGACAAGGGATGGCTACACCTTC.

The chain links TRBV4-1 to TRBJ1-1, with 10 bases matching TRBD1. V shed 3 bases, J shed 5 bases, and the junction held 9 bases outside the gene matches. The germline V gene encodes CDR1 MGHRA and CDR2 YSYEKL. The CDR3 covers 16 residues. The CDR3 is CASSHPLGTGVTEAFF. CDR3 in DNA: TGCGCCAGCAGCCACCCCCTCGGGACAGGGGTTACTGAAGCTTTCTTT.

The CDR3 is CASSWGQWNQPQHF. DNA of the CDR3: TGTGCCAGCAGTTGGGGACAGTGGAATCAGCCCCAGCATTTT. The chain is built from TRBV6-5 and TRBJ1-5; 7 positions agree with TRBD1. The CDR3 length is 14 residues. CDR1 and CDR2 (germline): MNHEY, SVGAGI. V lost 4 bases to trimming and J lost 4 bases; unmatched junction nucleotides: 4.

A word on this clone: This CDR3 fails to terminate in the conserved phenylalanine or tryptophan, so it likely reflects a read error. The limits of the CDR3 on the DNA are not certain, so only TCRdb's listed CDR3 is given. This rearrangement joins TRBV11-2 to TRBJ1-2; TRBD1 is the table's D call, not checked against the DNA. Termini included, the CDR3 measures 13 amino acids. Germline-derived CDR1 and CDR2 are SGHAT and FQNNGV. CDR3 amino acids: CASSLDPRTGLSV.

The CDR3 DNA sequence: TGTGCCAGCAGCCCAGGCGGGCGGACCAATCAGCCCCAGCATTTT. Translation: CASSPGGRTNQPQHF. The chain has TRBV7-2 and TRBJ1-5; no clear D. This CDR3 has 15 amino acids. The V gene's germline CDR1 is SGHTA and CDR2 FQGNSA. Trimming pared 5 bases from V and 3 bases from J, leaving 14 bases between.

The V and J genes are TRBV6-5 and TRBJ2-4, with 9 bases that match TRBD1. The CDR3 has 15 amino acids. Germline CDR1 reads MNHEY; CDR2 reads SVGAGI. The junction had 6 bases not matched to a gene; V was cut back by 3 bases and J by 6 bases. The CDR3 loop is CASSYTGGASNIQYF. CDR3 nucleotides: TGTGCCAGCAGTTATACAGGGGGCGCCTCAAACATTCAGTACTTC.

This chain connects TRBV9 to TRBJ1-1, with a possible D match to TRBD1 (6 bases). This CDR3 has 13 amino acids. V was pared by 3 bases and J by 6 bases, with 12 bases between. Germline V gene sequence: CDR1 SGDLS, CDR2 YYNGEE. The CDR3, as DNA: TGTGCCAGCAGCGCCGAACAGGGAGCTGAAGCTTTCTTT. It codes for CASSAEQGAEAFF. The full variable domain, with the rest looked up from reference TRBV9 and TRBJ1-1, is DSGVTQTPKHLITATGQRVTLRCSPRSGDLSVYWYQQSLDQGLQFLIQYYNGEERAKGNILERFSAQQFPDLHSELNLSSLELGDSALYFCASSAEQGAEAFFGQGTRLTVV.

This chain uses TRBV7-9 with TRBJ2-7; 9 bases match TRBD1. CDR1 and CDR2 (germline): SEHNR, FQNEAQ (reference sequence). There are 17 residues in the CDR3. Trimming cost V 5 bases and J 6 bases; bases outside gene matches: 17. CDR3 amino acids: CASSPRVVGATGGEQYF. In DNA, the CDR3 is TGTGCCAGCAGCCCTAGGGTCGTCGGAGCGACAGGGGGCGAGCAGTACTTC.

The chain recombines TRBV20-1 with TRBJ1-5, with 10 positions matching TRBD1. The germline V gene has CDR1 DFQATT and CDR2 SNEGSKA (reference sequence). Trimming took 3 bases from V and 6 from J; bases not matched to a gene: 5. This CDR3 has 14 amino acids. CDR3 sequence: CSASSGDRGQPQHF. CDR3 DNA: TGCAGTGCTAGTAGTGGGGACAGGGGTCAGCCCCAGCATTTT.

The chain couples TRBV29-1 to TRBJ1-1; TRBD1 might be the D (6 bases). V was trimmed by 3 bases and J by 5 bases, leaving 19 bases between them. There are 15 residues in the CDR3. The germline CDR1 and CDR2 sequences are SQVTM and ANQGSEA. As DNA, the CDR3 is TGCAGCGTTGACGGAGAGGCAGGGGCAAGTACTGAAGCTTTCTTT. Protein: CSVDGEAGASTEAFF.

The chain carries TRBV4-1 and TRBJ2-5, with 8 bases lining up with TRBD2. This CDR3 is built from 14 residues. Per germline, CDR1 MGHRA and CDR2 YSYEKL. The V gene end was trimmed by 0 bases and the J gene end by 13 bases; junction bases not matched to a gene: 10. In DNA, the CDR3 is TGCGCCAGCAGCCAAGAGAGTTCTAGCGGGCTCCGGTACTTC. Translating it yields CASSQESSSGLRYF.

In this sample, this clone turned up once. This sequence joins TRBV5-8 and TRBJ1-2; no firm D call. This CDR3 spans 12 amino acids. Germline CDR1 and CDR2: SGHTS and YDEGEE. V gave up 2 bases and J gave up 8 bases, with 10 bases separating them. The CDR3 spells CASSLVTRGYTF. As DNA, the CDR3 is TGTGCCAGCAGCTTAGTGACAAGAGGCTACACCTTC.

V is TRBV5-1 and J is TRBJ2-5, with D perhaps matching TRBD2 (5 bases). The V gene's germline CDR1 is SGHRS and CDR2 YFSETQ. With 0 bases removed from V and 7 bases from J, the gap between germline ends came to 10 bases. The length of the CDR3 is 13 residues. CDR3 sequence reads: CASSLAGRGTQYF. As DNA, the CDR3 is TGCGCCAGCAGCTTGGCCGGCCGGGGGACCCAGTACTTC.

This clone was seen once. This chain joins TRBV18 and TRBJ2-7; 7 bases fit TRBD1. J was trimmed by 0 bases and V by 6 bases; bases with no gene match: 5. Germline CDR1 is KGHSH and CDR2 is LQKENI. This CDR3 comprises 14 residues. CDR3 sequence (DNA): TGTGCCAGCTCGTCGGGACAGAACTCCTACGAGCAGTACTTC. Protein product: CASSSGQNSYEQYF.